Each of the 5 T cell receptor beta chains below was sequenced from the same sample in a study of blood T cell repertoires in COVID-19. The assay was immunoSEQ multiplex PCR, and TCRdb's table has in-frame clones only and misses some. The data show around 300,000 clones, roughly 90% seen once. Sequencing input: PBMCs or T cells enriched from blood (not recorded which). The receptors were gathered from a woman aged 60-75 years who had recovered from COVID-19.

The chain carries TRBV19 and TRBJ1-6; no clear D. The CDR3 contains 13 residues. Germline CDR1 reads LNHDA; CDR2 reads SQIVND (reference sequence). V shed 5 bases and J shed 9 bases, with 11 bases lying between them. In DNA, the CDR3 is TGTGCCAGTAGTGAGGGAATGATTTCACCCCTCCACTTT. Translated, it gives CASSEGMISPLHF. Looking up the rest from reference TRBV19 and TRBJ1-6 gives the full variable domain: DGGITQSPKYLFRKEGQNVTLSCEQNLNHDAMYWYRQDPGQGLRLIYYSQIVNDFQKGDIAEGYSVSREKKESFPLTVTSAQKNPTAFYLCASSEGMISPLHFGNGTRLTVT.

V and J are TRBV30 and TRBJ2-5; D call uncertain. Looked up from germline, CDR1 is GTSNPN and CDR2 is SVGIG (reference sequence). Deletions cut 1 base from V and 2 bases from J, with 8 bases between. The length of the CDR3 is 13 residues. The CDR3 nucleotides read TGTGCCTGGAGTGGAACTTTTCAAGAGACCCAGTACTTC. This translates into CAWSGTFQETQYF.

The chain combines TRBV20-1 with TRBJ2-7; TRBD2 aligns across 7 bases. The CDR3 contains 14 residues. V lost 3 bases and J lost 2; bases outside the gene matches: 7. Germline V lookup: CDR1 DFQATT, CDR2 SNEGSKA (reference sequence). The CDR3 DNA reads TGCAGTGCTAGTTGGCTAGCGGATACCTACGAGCAGTACTTC. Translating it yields CSASWLADTYEQYF.

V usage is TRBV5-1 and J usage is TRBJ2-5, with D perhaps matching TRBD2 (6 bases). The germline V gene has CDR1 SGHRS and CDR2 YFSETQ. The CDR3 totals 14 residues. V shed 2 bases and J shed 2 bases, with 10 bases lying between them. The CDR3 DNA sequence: TGCGCCAGCAGCTTCTCCAGCGGGCAAGAGACCCAGTACTTC. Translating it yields CASSFSSGQETQYF.

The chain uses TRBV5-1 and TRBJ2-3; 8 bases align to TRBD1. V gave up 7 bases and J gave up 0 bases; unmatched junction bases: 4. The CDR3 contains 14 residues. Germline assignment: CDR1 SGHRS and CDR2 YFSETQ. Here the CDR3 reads CASRTGTSTDTQYF. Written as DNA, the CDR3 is TGCGCCAGCCGGACAGGGACTAGCACAGATACGCAGTATTTT.